This T cell receptor (beta chain) was recorded in a study of T cells after yellow fever vaccination. Looking at the study overall: Those fractions that held only low numbers of cells were prepared using the SMART-Seq v4 Ultra Low Input RNA kit.

Synthesis of TCR cDNA relied on 5'RACE template switching, which attached a universal primer site and UMIs. TCRdb reprocessed the 5' RACE reads via MiXCR and lists one record per CDR3 protein. The profile shows hundreds of thousands of distinct CDR3 sequences, roughly 14% of them singletons. The V gene end was trimmed by 2 bases and the J gene end by 4 bases; junction bases not matched to a gene: 4. The CDR3 covers 15 residues. Germline CDR1 LNHNV, CDR2 YYDKDF (reference sequence). The table lists this clonotype with a few counts. The receptor was derived from a man under 40 who received the YFV17D yellow fever vaccine. This specimen was PBMCs, taken on the day of the yellow fever booster vaccination. The chain carries TRBV15 and TRBJ2-7; TRBD2 matches at 11 bases. CDR3 bases: TGTGCCACCAGCAGAACTAGCGGGAGAGGATACGAGCAGTACTTC. It encodes CATSRTSGRGYEQYF.